These 3 T cell receptor beta chains were sequenced from one sample in a study of naive and memory T cell subsets. TCR cDNA received a 3' ligated oligonucleotide that carried a UMI. Ligated cDNA underwent four rounds of PCR with nested alpha and beta constant region primers and SP2. TCRdb redid the calling of the 5' RACE reads with MiXCR, one entry per CDR3 protein. Of 32,000 or so distinct CDR3 sequences listed, over 15% are singletons. The receptors were sampled from a female donor in good health.

The sample holds a few counts of this clonotype. V usage is TRBV29-1 and J usage is TRBJ2-1; 9 positions agree with TRBD1. With V trimmed by 6 bases and J by 7 bases, 10 bases remained unmatched. The CDR3 loop spans 14 amino acids. CDR1 SQVTM and CDR2 ANQGSEA come from the germline V gene. The CDR3 spells CSVRDRASWNEQFF. DNA for the CDR3: TGCAGCGTGAGGGACAGGGCCTCTTGGAATGAGCAGTTCTTC.

This clonotype has a handful of counts. Its ends do not fully match the called genes, so a read error is possible. V is TRBV7-2 and J is TRBJ2-1; D is unclear. The germline V gene encodes CDR1 SGHTA and CDR2 FQGNSA. The CDR3 loop spans 14 amino acids. CDR3 DNA sequence: TGTGCCAGCAGTTTAGGATCCGGTTACAATGAGCAGTTCTTC. The encoded protein is CASSLGSGYNEQFF.

This sequence joins TRBV7-9 and TRBJ2-5; no reliable D call. Per the germline V gene, CDR1 is SEHNR and CDR2 is FQNEAQ (reference sequence). V gave up 3 bases and J gave up 13 bases, with 12 bases separating them. This CDR3 has 11 amino acids. As DNA, the CDR3 is TGTGCCAGCAGCTTTGGCGACAATTGGTACTTC. Translating it yields CASSFGDNWYF.